This T cell receptor beta chain was documented in a study of T cell clones after liver transplantation. Study-wide background: Liver transplant recipients had immunosuppression withdrawal attempted within 2 years. General study results and limits: Rather than being deleted, graft donor-reactive T cells may have moved into the graft.

CD3+CD4+ and CD3+CD8+ cells were FACS-sorted from thawed unstimulated PBMCs. Details on this clone: The antigen is unknown.

Method: immunoSEQ multiplex PCR; TCRdb's copy keeps in-frame clones and lacks some. The sample lists some 15,000 clones, about four fifths occurring once. This CDR3 is built from 14 residues. This chain uses TRBV21-1 with TRBJ1-2; no check of the table's D call, TRBD1, against the DNA was made. TRBV21-1 is a recognized pseudogene. The TCR sequence derives from a human patient who received a liver transplant. Part of the T cell pool may stem from the graft donor. This material consisted of CD8+ T cells from blood, taken approximately 50 months after liver transplant. The CDR3 region is CASSKLRTVYGYTF. The CDR3 region has the DNA TGTGCCAGCAGCAAACTTAGGACAGTTTATGGCTACACCTTC.